The clone carrying this T cell receptor beta chain has ten or more counts. The sample belongs to a study of early T cells in non-severe SARS-CoV-2 infection. TCRdb passed the 5' RACE reads through MiXCR, listing each CDR3 protein once. The sample lists approximately 66,000 distinct CDR3 sequences, around an eighth occurring once. The germline V gene encodes CDR1 WSHSY and CDR2 SAAADI. With 11 bases removed from V and 4 bases from J, the gap between germline ends came to 9 bases. The CDR3 consists of 11 residues. This chain uses TRBV10-2 with TRBJ1-5, with TRBD1 as a possible D gene (5 bases). Specimen: whole blood. The clonotype originates from an adult who was a healthcare worker with PCR-confirmed SARS-CoV-2 infection or an uninfected control (not recorded which). The CDR3 bases are TGCGCCCCCAAGGGGAATCAGCCCCAGCATTTT. Its translation: CAPKGNQPQHF.